Shown below are 4 T cell receptor beta chains from a single sample sequenced in a study of blood T cells in healthy people across ages. For the second PCR, which ran for 7 to 11 cycles, a sample-barcoded 5' primer and a J-beta primer mix were used. Via MiXCR, TCRdb re-called the 5' RACE reads, giving one row per CDR3 protein. Among more than 1 million distinct CDR3 sequences listed, less than 50% were seen once. Sequenced input: blood. Receptors were obtained from a woman aged 55-70 years in good health.

In this sample, this clonotype turned up many times. The genes are TRBV4-1 and TRBJ2-7; D perhaps matches TRBD2 (5 bases). CDR1 and CDR2 from the germline V gene are MGHRA and YSYEKL. The CDR3 consists of 13 residues. Trimming cost V 1 base and J 3 bases, with 7 bases left between them. As DNA, the CDR3 is TGCGCCAGCAGCCAAGCGGGGAGCTACGAGCAGTACTTC. It translates to CASSQAGSYEQYF.

The rearrangement joins TRBV27 to TRBJ2-1, with 7 bases lining up with TRBD2. Trimming removed 7 bases from V and 6 bases from J; junction bases left unmatched: 18. CDR3 length equals 17 residues. Germline CDR1 reads MNHEY; CDR2 reads SMNVEV (reference sequence). This chain's CDR3 is CASTQTYPGRLGNEQFF. The DNA for the CDR3 is TGTGCCAGCACCCAAACCTACCCCGGGAGGTTAGGCAATGAGCAGTTCTTC.

The chain has TRBV20-1 and TRBJ2-5; D possibly corresponds to TRBD2 (6 bases). The CDR3 is made up of 12 amino acids. V lost 5 bases and J 5 bases, leaving 12 bases between the germline ends. Per the germline V gene, CDR1 is DFQATT and CDR2 is SNEGSKA (reference sequence). In nucleotides, the CDR3 is TGCAGTGCTCATCTGGGACTGGAGACCCAGTACTTC. It specifies CSAHLGLETQYF.

The chain couples TRBV6-6 to TRBJ2-5; no reliable D call. Deletions cut 2 bases from V and 2 bases from J, with 18 bases between. Germline V lookup: CDR1 MNHNY, CDR2 SVGAGI (reference sequence). The CDR3 has 17 amino acids. CDR3: CASSYRTQSVFQETQYF. CDR3 bases: TGTGCCAGCAGTTACCGAACACAGTCCGTATTTCAAGAGACCCAGTACTTC.